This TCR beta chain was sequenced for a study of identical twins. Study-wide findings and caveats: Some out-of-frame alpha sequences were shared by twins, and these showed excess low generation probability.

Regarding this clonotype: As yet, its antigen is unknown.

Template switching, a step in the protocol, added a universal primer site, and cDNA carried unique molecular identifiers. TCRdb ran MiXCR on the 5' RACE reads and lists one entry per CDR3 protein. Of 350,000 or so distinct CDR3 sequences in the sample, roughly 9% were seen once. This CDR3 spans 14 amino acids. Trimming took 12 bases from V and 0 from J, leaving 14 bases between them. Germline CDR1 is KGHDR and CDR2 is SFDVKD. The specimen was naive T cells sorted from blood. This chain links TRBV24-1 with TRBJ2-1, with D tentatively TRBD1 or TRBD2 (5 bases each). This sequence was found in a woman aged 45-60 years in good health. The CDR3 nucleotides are TGTGCCGCCTCGGGACGGAGCTCCTACAATGAGCAGTTCTTC. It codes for CAASGRSSYNEQFF.